Listed below are T cell receptor beta chains from one sample, sequenced in a study of cytomegalovirus exposure and HLA in healthy donors. TCRdb's copy holds only in-frame clones and misses some; the assay was immunoSEQ multiplex PCR. The sample has about 120,000 clones. The sequenced material came from PBMCs. These receptors came from a middle-aged woman in good health and CMV-seropositive. Both conserved end residues are part of each CDR3. The order of the fields is D gene, V gene, J gene, CDR3 DNA, CDR3 protein. The D gene is left open where the match is weak.

TRBD1	TRBV5-4	TRBJ2-5	TGTGCCAGCAGCCTGGGACAGGGTAGGGAGACCCAGTACTTC	CASSLGQGRETQYF
-	TRBV11-3	TRBJ2-2	TGTGCCAGCAGCTCCCCCGGAGGGGCGAACACCGGGGAGCTGTTTTTT	CASSSPGGANTGELFF
TRBD2	TRBV28	TRBJ2-7	TGTGCCAGCAGTAAAGGACTAGCGGTCTACGAGCAGTACTTC	CASSKGLAVYEQYF
-	TRBV7-2	TRBJ2-7	TGTGCCAGCAGCTTAGTAGGTACGGGAGCCCCCTACGAGCAGTACTTC	CASSLVGTGAPYEQYF
TRBD2	TRBV5-1	TRBJ2-7	TGCGCCAGCAGCTCCTCAACTAGCGGGAGATCCGCCTACGAGCAGTACTTC	CASSSSTSGRSAYEQYF
TRBD2	TRBV6-5	TRBJ2-3	TGTGCCAGCAGTTCCCCCAGCGGGATAGGAGATACGCAGTATTTT	CASSSPSGIGDTQYF
-	TRBV27	TRBJ2-7	TGTGCCAGCAGCCCAAGACGGGACTTATACTCCTACGAGCAGTACTTC	CASSPRRDLYSYEQYF
TRBD1	TRBV30	TRBJ2-7	TGTGCCTGGAGTGCCTTACAGGGGGCGGGCGAGCAGTACTTC	CAWSALQGAGEQYF
TRBD2	TRBV9	TRBJ2-6	TGTGCCAGCAGCGTAGGAGTAGCGGGAAGGTCCAACGTCCTGACTTTC	CASSVGVAGRSNVLTF
-	TRBV19	TRBJ2-5	TGTGCCAGTAGTATAGGCCAGCGGAGGGAGACCCAGTACTTC	CASSIGQRRETQYF
-	TRBV5-6	TRBJ2-5	TGTGCCAGCAGCTCCCAGGGTAGGGAAGAGACCCAGTACTTC	CASSSQGREETQYF
-	TRBV10-3	TRBJ2-7	TGTGCCATCAGCACAGGGTCTGACCTTTACGAGCAGTACTTC	CAISTGSDLYEQYF
-	TRBV5-6	TRBJ2-3	TGTGCCAGCAGCTTGGTCGGGGTACATCCGTATTCAGATACGCAGTATTTT	CASSLVGVHPYSDTQYF
TRBD1	TRBV28	TRBJ2-5	TGTGCCAGCAGGTCCAGGGGGCAAGAGACCCAGTACTTC	CASRSRGQETQYF
-	TRBV6-5	TRBJ1-5	TGTGCCAGCAGTTCAATACAGGGTAATGGACAGCCCCAGCATTTT	CASSSIQGNGQPQHF
TRBD1	TRBV5-6	TRBJ2-1	TGTGCCAGCAGCGTACAGGGGGTTCTCAATGAGCAGTTCTTC	CASSVQGVLNEQFF
TRBD2	TRBV6-5	TRBJ2-2	TGTGCCAGCAGTTCAGGACTAGCGGACACCGGGGAGCTGTTTTTT	CASSSGLADTGELFF
TRBD1	TRBV5-1	TRBJ1-5	TGCGCCAGCAGCTCCACCCTGGGACAGACCCTTAGCAATCAGCCCCAGCATTTT	CASSSTLGQTLSNQPQHF
TRBD2	TRBV7-3	TRBJ2-1	TGTGCCAGCAGCCGCAGGACTAGCAGGCTCGATGAGCAGTTCTTC	CASSRRTSRLDEQFF
-	TRBV5-4	TRBJ1-3	TGTGCCAGCAGCTTGGCCAGAAAGGGGACTGGAAACACCATATATTTT	CASSLARKGTGNTIYF
TRBD2	TRBV25-1	TRBJ2-7	TGTGCCGCTACACCGGGGGGGCGGGAGCTCCACGAGCAGTACTTC	CAATPGGRELHEQYF
-	TRBV6-6	TRBJ2-7	TGTGCCAGTCACGACGGTAGCGACGAGCAGTACTTC	CASHDGSDEQYF
TRBD2	TRBV11-2	TRBJ2-1	TGTGCCAGCAGCACGTGGGGACTAGCGGGAGTGGTAAATGAGCAGTTCTTC	CASSTWGLAGVVNEQFF
-	TRBV27	TRBJ1-4	TGTGCCAGCAGTTTATCTTTGGGGGGTGAAAAACTGTTTTTT	CASSLSLGGEKLFF
TRBD1	TRBV27	TRBJ1-2	TGTGCCAGCAGACTATCTCCCGGGACAGGGGGCTCTGGCTACACCTTC	CASRLSPGTGGSGYTF
TRBD2	TRBV9	TRBJ2-1	TGTGCCAGCAGCGTTGGGACTAGCGGGCACAATGAGCAGTTCTTC	CASSVGTSGHNEQFF
-	TRBV15	TRBJ1-5	TGTGCCACCAGCGGGAGGGGAAGCAATCAGCCCCAGCATTTT	CATSGRGSNQPQHF
-	TRBV30	TRBJ1-2	TGTGCCTGGAGTTCCGGGGGCGGGGGAGGCGTCGGCTACACCTTC	CAWSSGGGGGVGYTF
-	TRBV6-5	TRBJ1-1	TGTGCCAGCAGTTCCCTTAGTGGCGGCATGAACACTGAAGCTTTCTTT	CASSSLSGGMNTEAFF
-	TRBV7-2	TRBJ2-5	TGTGCCAGCAGCTTACTCGACAGTAAGGGGACCCAGTACTTC	CASSLLDSKGTQYF
-	TRBV29-1	TRBJ2-2	TGCAGCGTGCAGGGTGTCACCGGGGAGCTGTTTTTT	CSVQGVTGELFF
-	TRBV30	TRBJ2-1	TGTGCCTGGAGTGCCCTGACTTCCTACAATGAGCAGTTCTTC	CAWSALTSYNEQFF
-	TRBV27	TRBJ1-2	TGTGCCAGCAGTTTATATGGGGGCTCTCACTATGGCTACACCTTC	CASSLYGGSHYGYTF
TRBD2	TRBV4-3	TRBJ2-7	TGCGCCAGCAGCCAAGAGTGTAGCGGGATCGACGAGCAGTACTTC	CASSQECSGIDEQYF
-	TRBV29-1	TRBJ2-5	TGCAGCACTCGGGGGGAGACCCAGTACTTC	CSTRGETQYF
-	TRBV9	TRBJ2-1	TGTGCCAGCAGCAATAGCGGTACTTCCTACAATGAGCAGTTCTTC	CASSNSGTSYNEQFF
TRBD2	TRBV2	TRBJ2-7	TGTGCCAGCAGGTGGACTAGCGCGACCTCCTACGAGCAGTACTTC	CASRWTSATSYEQYF
-	TRBV7-9	TRBJ2-7	TGTGCCAGCGTCGACAGGTTCTACGAGCAGTACTTC	CASVDRFYEQYF
TRBD2	TRBV15	TRBJ2-1	TGTGCCACCAGCAGAGGGACTAGCGGGGGCTACAATGAGCAGTTCTTC	CATSRGTSGGYNEQFF
TRBD2	TRBV2	TRBJ2-1	TGTGCCAGCAGAGAGCGGGAGTTGTACAATGAGCAGTTCTTC	CASRERELYNEQFF
-	TRBV30	TRBJ1-1	TGTGCCCAAGAGGCCGGGATGGAGGGAAACACTGAAGCTTTCTTT	CAQEAGMEGNTEAFF
TRBD1	TRBV6-4	TRBJ2-1	TGTGCCAGCAGTGTGGACAGGAGCTCCTACAATGAGCAGTTCTTC	CASSVDRSSYNEQFF
TRBD2	TRBV28	TRBJ2-1	TGTGCCAGCACTGCCCGCAGGGCGACTAGCGGGACCTCCAATGAGCAGTTCTTC	CASTARRATSGTSNEQFF
-	TRBV30	TRBJ2-7	TGTGCCTGGGGTGTAGGGGGTGCTAGGAGCTCCTACGAGCAGTACTTC	CAWGVGGARSSYEQYF
TRBD1	TRBV15	TRBJ2-5	TGTGCCACCAGCAGACAGGGGGCAAAACAAGAGACCCAGTACTTC	CATSRQGAKQETQYF
TRBD2	TRBV2	TRBJ2-5	TGTGCCACCAAAGCACGACTAGCGGGACAAGAGACCCAGTACTTC	CATKARLAGQETQYF
-	TRBV5-6	TRBJ1-2	TGTGCCAGCAGCGGGGGCAGCAGCTACTATGGCTACACCTTC	CASSGGSSYYGYTF
-	TRBV5-6	TRBJ2-3	TGTGCCAGCAGCTTGGTGCAGGCCCCAGATACGCAGTATTTT	CASSLVQAPDTQYF
TRBD1	TRBV6-1	TRBJ2-2	TGTGCCACCCCCCGGGACAGGGGGCCAGGGGAGCTGTTTTTT	CATPRDRGPGELFF
-	TRBV7-2	TRBJ2-7	TGTGCCAGCAGCTTAGTGGAGACGTCCGAGCAGTACTTC	CASSLVETSEQYF
-	TRBV27	TRBJ2-1	TGTGCCAGCAGTTTCCAGGGGCGTGAGCAGTTCTTC	CASSFQGREQFF
-	TRBV27	TRBJ2-1	TGTGCCAGCAGTTTACCCAGGGGTAGCTCCTACAATGAGCAGTTCTTC	CASSLPRGSSYNEQFF
-	TRBV7-9	TRBJ2-7	TGTGCCAGCAGTAATTTAGGGAGTCACTACGAGCAGTACTTC	CASSNLGSHYEQYF
TRBD1	TRBV6-1	TRBJ1-1	TGTGCCAGCATTAAGGGGACAGGGGTGAACACTGAAGCTTTCTTT	CASIKGTGVNTEAFF